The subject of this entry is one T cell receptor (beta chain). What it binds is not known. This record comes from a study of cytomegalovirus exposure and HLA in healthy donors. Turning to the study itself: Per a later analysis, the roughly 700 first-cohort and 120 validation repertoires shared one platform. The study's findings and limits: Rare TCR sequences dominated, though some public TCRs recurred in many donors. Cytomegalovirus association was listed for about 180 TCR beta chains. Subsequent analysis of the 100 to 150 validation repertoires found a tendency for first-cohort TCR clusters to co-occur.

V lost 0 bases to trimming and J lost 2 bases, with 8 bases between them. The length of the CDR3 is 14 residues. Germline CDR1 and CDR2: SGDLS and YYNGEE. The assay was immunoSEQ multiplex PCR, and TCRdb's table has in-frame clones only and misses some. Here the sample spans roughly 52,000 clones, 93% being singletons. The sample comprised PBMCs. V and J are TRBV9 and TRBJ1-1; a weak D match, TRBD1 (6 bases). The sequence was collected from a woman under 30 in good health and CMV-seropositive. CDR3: CASSVEGGNTEAFF. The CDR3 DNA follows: TGTGCCAGCAGCGTAGAAGGGGGAAACACTGAAGCTTTCTTT.